The 26 T cell receptor beta chains below all came from one sample that was sequenced in a study of blood T cells in healthy people across ages. A second PCR of roughly 6 to 12 cycles used a sample-barcoded 5' primer and a J-beta primer mix. Each CDR3 protein gets one entry after TCRdb re-called the 5' RACE reads with MiXCR. This sample has 1.6 million or so distinct CDR3 sequences, with 30% to 35% found just once. The sequenced material came from blood. All receptors derive from a woman aged 25 to 39 in good health.

The table lists this clonotype with a few counts. This rearrangement joins TRBV2 to TRBJ2-5, with TRBD2 as a possible D gene (5 bases). Between the trimmed V and J ends, which lost 7 bases and 5 bases, there was a span of 11 bases. Germline values: CDR1 SNHLY, CDR2 FYNNEI. The CDR3 contains 12 residues. In nucleotides, the CDR3 is TGTGCCAGCAATGAGGAGGCTGAGACCCAGTACTTC. Its translation: CASNEEAETQYF.

The rearrangement uses TRBV28 and TRBJ2-7; D remains ambiguous. Germline V lookup: CDR1 MDHEN, CDR2 SYDVKM. The CDR3 runs to 15 residues. The V gene lost 8 bases and the J gene lost 5 bases, with 22 bases spanning the gap. The CDR3 reads CASSVSSNGFNEQYF. CDR3 nucleotide sequence: TGTGCCAGCTCAGTGTCGTCAAACGGATTCAACGAGCAGTACTTC.

This clonotype came up a few times. The J gene is TRBJ2-1, the V gene TRBV15; D possibly corresponds to TRBD2 (5 bases). CDR1 and CDR2 from the germline V gene are LNHNV and YYDKDF (reference sequence). This CDR3 region has 16 residues. The ends were cut back, 3 bases at V and 6 bases at J, with 18 bases in the middle. The CDR3, as DNA: TGTGCCACCAGCAGCCGACCCCGGGAAAATATCAATGAGCAGTTCTTC. Translated, it gives CATSSRPRENINEQFF.

This sequence joins TRBV20-1 and TRBJ2-3; D unclear. V lost 6 bases to trimming and J lost 2 bases, with 21 bases between them. Germline CDR1 reads DFQATT; CDR2 reads SNEGSKA (reference sequence). CDR3 length: 16 residues. CDR3 loop: CSAEPFGPPYTDTQYF. The CDR3, as DNA: TGCAGTGCCGAACCCTTTGGCCCACCCTACACAGATACGCAGTATTTT.

Comments on this clonotype: A much more abundant neighbour one base away suggests this may be a read error. The chain is built from TRBV29-1 and TRBJ2-3, with TRBD2 matching 8 bases. CDR1 and CDR2 from the germline V gene are SQVTM and ANQGSEA. This CDR3 contains 12 residues. The V gene end was trimmed by 4 bases and the J gene end by 6 bases; junction bases not matched to a gene: 3. The CDR3 sequence: CSVGAGEDTQYF. CDR3 nucleotide sequence: TGCAGCGTTGGAGCGGGAGAGGATACGCAGTATTTT.

V and J are TRBV7-2 and TRBJ2-4, with TRBD1 as a possible D gene (6 bases). The J call may be mistaken, given a closer DNA end match to TRBJ2-7. Germline V gene lookup returns CDR1 SGHTA and CDR2 FQGNSA. The CDR3 loop spans 15 amino acids. The CDR3 DNA reads as TGTGCCAGCAGCTCCATTCCAGGGGTAATTAACGAGCAGTACTTC. Its translation: CASSSIPGVINEQYF.

This clonotype was observed a handful of times. The rearrangement links TRBV11-2 to TRBJ2-1; no definite D call. Trimming took 0 bases from V and 5 from J, leaving 11 bases between them. Per the germline V gene, CDR1 is SGHAT and CDR2 is FQNNGV. The CDR3 extends over 15 amino acids. This CDR3 reads CASSLDLVPNNEQFF. The CDR3 DNA sequence: TGTGCCAGCAGCTTAGATTTAGTACCCAACAATGAGCAGTTCTTC.

This clonotype was seen more than once but under ten times. V and J are TRBV7-2 and TRBJ2-4; TRBD1 might be the D (6 bases). The length of the CDR3 is 16 residues. Looked up from germline, CDR1 is SGHTA and CDR2 is FQGNSA. Trimming removed 4 bases at V and 1 base at J, with 14 bases between. CDR3 in amino acids: CASSSRRGDAKNIQYF. The CDR3 DNA follows: TGTGCCAGCAGCTCCCGCAGGGGTGATGCCAAAAACATTCAGTACTTC.

This clonotype was recorded a few times. V gene TRBV5-1 combines with J gene TRBJ2-1, with D maybe TRBD2 (7 bases). The germline CDR1 and CDR2 sequences are SGHRS and YFSETQ. This CDR3 comprises 17 residues. V was pared by 4 bases and J by 4 bases, with 21 bases between. The CDR3 spells CASSPGGRGKVYNEQFF. The CDR3 DNA is TGCGCCAGCAGCCCCGGGGGGCGGGGTAAGGTTTACAATGAGCAGTTCTTC.

This clonotype was counted only a few times. This sequence joins TRBV6-1 and TRBJ2-5; a weak D match, TRBD1 (6 bases). Germline CDR1 and CDR2: MNHNS and SASEGT. The CDR3 runs to 13 residues. The V end lost 1 base, the J end lost 11 bases, and 14 bases lay between the germline ends. In nucleotides, the CDR3 is TGTGCCAGCAGTGAAGGCGGCAGGGGAACGCAGTACTTC. This translates into CASSEGGRGTQYF.

The chain employs TRBV7-6 and TRBJ2-3; 13 bases align to TRBD2. Germline CDR1 reads SGHVS; CDR2 reads FNYEAQ. J lost 0 bases, V lost 5 bases, and 5 bases had no gene match. CDR3 length equals 17 residues. CDR3 amino acids: CASSEGLAGSSTDTQYF. The CDR3 DNA follows: TGTGCCAGCAGCGAGGGACTAGCGGGGTCTAGCACAGATACGCAGTATTTT.

The chain combines TRBV2 with TRBJ2-5, with 9 bases aligning to TRBD2. From germline, CDR1 is SNHLY and CDR2 FYNNEI. The CDR3 runs 13 residues. Unmatched junction bases numbered 4, after V lost 7 bases and J lost 4 bases. The DNA for the CDR3 is TGTGCCAGCACAGCGGGGGGTCCAGAGACCCAGTACTTC. This encodes CASTAGGPETQYF. Combining the CDR3 with reference TRBV2 and TRBJ2-5 gives the whole variable domain EPEVTQTPSHQVTQMGQEVILRCVPISNHLYFYWYRQILGQKVEFLVSFYNNEISEKSEIFDDQFSVERPDGSNFTLKIRSTKLEDSAMYFCASTAGGPETQYFGPGTRLLVL.

This clonotype was observed a few times. The chain uses TRBV7-9 and TRBJ1-5; no definite D call. Trimming pared 1 base from V and 3 bases from J, leaving 7 bases between. CDR1 and CDR2 (germline): SEHNR, FQNEAQ (reference sequence). The CDR3 spans 14 residues. CDR3 sequence: CASSLGSLNQPQHF. The CDR3 DNA reads as TGTGCCAGCAGCTTAGGGTCTCTCAATCAGCCCCAGCATTTT. The complete variable domain, with remaining parts taken from reference TRBV7-9 and TRBJ1-5, reads DTGVSQNPRHKITKRGQNVTFRCDPISEHNRLYWYRQTLGQGPEFLTYFQNEAQLEKSRLLSDRFSAERPKGSFSTLEIQRTEQGDSAMYLCASSLGSLNQPQHFGDGTRLSIL.

This clonotype was seen more than once but under ten times. This chain connects TRBV25-1 to TRBJ2-1, with 7 bases identical to TRBD2. This CDR3 is 14 amino acids long. Germline lookup yields CDR1 MGHDK and CDR2 SYGVNS. Losses at the gene ends were 4 bases for V and 6 bases for J; bases not matched to a gene: 6. CDR3 nucleotides: TGTGCCAGCAGTGGGGCGGGAGTCTTCAATGAGCAGTTCTTC. Amino acids: CASSGAGVFNEQFF.

The chain uses TRBV20-1 and TRBJ2-1, with D uncertain. This CDR3 region has 15 residues. With 1 base removed from V and 2 bases from J, the gap between germline ends came to 12 bases. Germline CDR1 is DFQATT and CDR2 is SNEGSKA (reference sequence). The CDR3 DNA sequence: TGCAGTGCTAGAGGAGCTGTCCTCCCCTACAATGAGCAGTTCTTC. Protein: CSARGAVLPYNEQFF.

Notes on this clonotype: A much larger clone differs by one base, so this may be a read error. J is TRBJ2-4 and V is TRBV7-2; TRBD2 matches 7 bases. Germline loops: CDR1 SGHTA, CDR2 FQGNSA. V was clipped by 10 bases and J by 8 bases; unmatched bases: 8. This CDR3 has 12 amino acids. CDR3 sequence reads: CANGGGGDIQYF. As DNA, the CDR3 is TGTGCCAACGGCGGGGGAGGTGACATTCAGTACTTC.

J is TRBJ1-6 and V is TRBV6-5; TRBD1 agrees at 10 bases. V was clipped by 6 bases and J by 7 bases; unmatched bases: 6. Looked up from germline, CDR1 is MNHEY and CDR2 is SVGAGI. The CDR3 consists of 15 residues. Here the CDR3 reads CASRPGTGVNSPLHF. CDR3 coding DNA: TGTGCCAGCAGACCCGGGACAGGGGTCAATTCACCCCTCCACTTT.

The chain recombines TRBV4-1 with TRBJ2-7; 7 bases map to TRBD2. After removal of 4 bases from V and 0 bases from J, the junction contained 12 bases not matched to a gene. CDR3 length: 17 residues. The germline gives CDR1 MGHRA, CDR2 YSYEKL. The CDR3 protein is CASSPQGSGASSYEQYF. The CDR3 DNA reads TGCGCCAGCAGCCCCCAGGGAAGCGGGGCGAGCTCCTACGAGCAGTACTTC.

This clonotype was recorded at least ten times. The V call is TRBV4-1, the J call TRBJ2-1; possible D gene TRBD1, 6 bases. The CDR3 has 15 residues. V was clipped by 1 base and J by 0 bases, with 7 bases between them. Germline values: CDR1 MGHRA, CDR2 YSYEKL. CDR3 sequence reads: CASSQGGGSYNEQFF. The CDR3 nucleotides read TGCGCCAGCAGCCAAGGAGGGGGCTCCTACAATGAGCAGTTCTTC.

The chain uses TRBV4-1 and TRBJ1-2; 7 nucleotides line up with TRBD1. Germline values: CDR1 MGHRA, CDR2 YSYEKL. The CDR3 sequence is 21 residues long. With V trimmed by 3 bases and J by 6 bases, 28 bases remained unmatched. This CDR3 is CASSQRTGGSVMVREVDGYTF. The CDR3 DNA reads as TGCGCCAGCAGCCAGCGGACAGGCGGGTCAGTTATGGTTCGGGAGGTCGATGGCTACACCTTC.

The chain joins TRBV6-1 to TRBJ2-5, with D possibly TRBD1 on 6 matching bases. Germline-derived CDR1 and CDR2 are MNHNS and SASEGT. Trimming took off 3 bases at V and 4 bases at J, with 12 bases between the two ends. The CDR3 runs 14 residues. The DNA for the CDR3 is TGTGCCAGCAGTGATTTCAGGGGCCTAGAGACCCAGTACTTC. Protein: CASSDFRGLETQYF.

V is TRBV27 and J is TRBJ2-1; no clear D gene. The V gene lost 3 bases and the J gene lost 9 bases, with 9 bases spanning the gap. This CDR3 is built from 12 residues. Germline CDR1 MNHEY, CDR2 SMNVEV (reference sequence). The CDR3 nucleotides are TGTGCCAGCAGTTTCTTAGGGCTTGAGCAGTTCTTC. Amino acid sequence: CASSFLGLEQFF.

The chain joins TRBV5-1 to TRBJ1-1; 9 nucleotides align to TRBD1. V was clipped by 4 bases and J by 8 bases; unmatched bases: 0. The CDR3 consists of 11 residues. CDR1 and CDR2 from the germline V gene are SGHRS and YFSETQ. The CDR3 sequence is CASSGTGEAFF. The CDR3 DNA reads as TGCGCCAGCAGCGGGACAGGGGAAGCTTTCTTT.

This clonotype was observed a few times. The chain recombines TRBV5-1 with TRBJ2-3, with TRBD2 matching over 10 bases. The CDR3 is 15 residues long. Germline lookup yields CDR1 SGHRS and CDR2 YFSETQ. The V segment lost 3 bases and the J segment 4 bases; nucleotides outside the gene matches: 5. The CDR3 DNA reads TGCGCCAGCAGCTGGTCTAGCGGGAGCGCAGATACGCAGTATTTT. This codes for CASSWSSGSADTQYF.

This clonotype was counted only a few times. This chain uses TRBV14 with TRBJ2-7; TRBD1 might be the D (5 bases). V lost 0 bases to trimming and J lost 7 bases, with 25 bases between them. This CDR3 has 18 amino acids. The germline CDR1 and CDR2 sequences are SGHDN and FVKESK. The CDR3 loop is CASSQDSFYGRFRGEQYF. The CDR3 DNA sequence: TGTGCCAGCAGCCAAGATTCCTTTTATGGGCGGTTTAGGGGTGAGCAGTACTTC.

The chain carries TRBV15 and TRBJ2-7, with TRBD2 matching over 13 bases. CDR1 LNHNV and CDR2 YYDKDF come from the germline V gene (reference sequence). CDR3 length equals 17 residues. V lost 0 bases, J lost 3 bases, and 5 bases stayed unmatched. The CDR3 here is CATSRDTRTSGSYEQYF. CDR3 bases: TGTGCCACCAGCAGAGACACCCGGACTAGCGGGAGCTACGAGCAGTACTTC.